This T cell receptor beta chain was profiled in a study of T cell responses to AZD1222 COVID-19 vaccine. Study conclusions and caveats: None of the repertoires were sampled until the peak T cell response had passed. Spike-wide vaccine-associated CD4 TCRs dominated at 160-218 and 743-854. Of spike-specific TCRs, nearly half reportedly target regions left unmutated in variants. Clonal diversity may have been underestimated in mostly white British donors.

Measured with immunoSEQ multiplex PCR; TCRdb has only the in-frame clones, and not every one. Counted here are 75,000 to 100,000 clones, roughly nine tenths occurring once; the ten biggest clones make up 2.5% to 3.5%. A word on this clone: Its antigen is currently unknown.

The specimen comprised peripheral blood, sampled 28 days after the second AZD1222 dose. This TCR came from an adult who received the AZD1222 COVID-19 vaccine.

Written as DNA, the CDR3 is TGTGCCAGCAGTGATGAGCGGTTGTGGGCGACCCAGTACTTC. Protein product: CASSDERLWATQYF. This chain connects TRBV2 to TRBJ2-5; a weak D match, TRBD2 (5 bases). Trimming took off 3 bases at V and 7 bases at J, with 15 bases between the two ends. The CDR3 consists of 14 residues. CDR1 SNHLY and CDR2 FYNNEI come from the germline V gene.